The next 26 T cell receptor beta chains were all read from a single sample in a study of blood T cell repertoires in COVID-19 (TCRdb year 2020). The method was the immunoSEQ multiplex PCR assay. TCRdb retrieved this table from immuneACCESS and kept in-frame rearrangements only. Not all clones are present; in checked studies, unresolved V genes account for under half, and no reason is known for the remainder. Recorded for this sample are more than 150,000 clones; 85% to 90% of them occurred a single time. Together, the top ten hold around 20% of the sample. Material for sequencing was peripheral blood. All receptors come from a man between 65 and 80 years old with active or convalescent COVID-19.

The V and J genes are TRBV18 and TRBJ1-6; D may be TRBD1 (5 bases). This CDR3 spans 16 amino acids. The V gene lost 1 base and the J gene lost 3 bases, with 10 bases spanning the gap. CDR1 is KGHSH and CDR2 is LQKENI in the germline V gene. CDR3 region: CASSPLGGIYNSPLHF. The DNA for the CDR3 is TGTGCCAGCTCACCACTGGGGGGAATCTATAATTCACCCCTCCACTTT.

The chain combines TRBV6-6 with TRBJ1-2; 8 bases map to TRBD1. Germline V gives CDR1 MNHNY, CDR2 SVGAGI (reference sequence). The length of the CDR3 is 15 residues. V dropped 0 bases and J dropped 4; count of bases not matched to a gene: 4. CDR3 coding DNA: TGTGCCAGCAGTTACTCATCAGGGGGCGGCTATGGCTACACCTTC. It translates to CASSYSSGGGYGYTF.

The rearrangement joins TRBV25-1 to TRBJ2-2, with 7 nucleotides matching TRBD2. The CDR3 covers 16 residues. V shed 1 base and J 5 bases; nucleotides not matched to a gene: 7. CDR1 and CDR2 (germline): MGHDK, SYGVNS. CDR3 nucleotide sequence: TGTGCCAGCAGTGAATCTTTGCGGGGGACGACCGGGGAGCTGTTTTTT. Residues: CASSESLRGTTGELFF.

The chain employs TRBV27 and TRBJ1-1; a weak D match, TRBD1 (6 bases). The CDR3 is 15 amino acids. V was trimmed by 5 bases and J by 3 bases, leaving 16 bases between them. Looked up from germline, CDR1 is MNHEY and CDR2 is SMNVEV (reference sequence). The CDR3 protein is CASSSLGGAYTEAFF. The CDR3 coding sequence is TGTGCCAGCAGTAGCCTAGGGGGGGCGTACACTGAAGCTTTCTTT.

A remark on this clone: The same CDR3 is also encoded by other DNA sequences in this sample. J is TRBJ1-2 and V is TRBV27, with D possibly being TRBD1 (6 bases). Trimming stripped 6 bases from V and 2 bases from J, with 16 bases between. The CDR3 loop spans 15 amino acids. The V gene's germline CDR1 is MNHEY and CDR2 SMNVEV (reference sequence). CDR3 residues: CASRPQGRGNYGYTF. The DNA of the CDR3 is TGTGCCAGCAGGCCCCAGGGCAGGGGAAACTATGGCTACACCTTC.

The V and J genes are TRBV6-6 and TRBJ1-1, with 7 bases aligning to TRBD1. J lost 8 bases, V lost 5 bases, and 8 bases had no gene match. The CDR3 runs to 13 residues. The germline V gene encodes CDR1 MNHNY and CDR2 SVGAGI (reference sequence). This chain's CDR3 is CASSLPPTGEAFF. The CDR3 DNA reads TGTGCCAGCAGTCTACCGCCGACAGGGGAAGCTTTCTTT.

The chain carries TRBV15 and TRBJ1-4; D is undetermined. CDR1 is LNHNV and CDR2 is YYDKDF in the germline V gene (reference sequence). The germline V and J ends were trimmed by 0 bases and 5 bases, with 7 bases remaining between them. The CDR3 spans 14 residues. This CDR3 reads CATSRDLLNEKLFF. The CDR3 nucleotides are TGTGCCACCAGCAGAGATCTACTAAATGAAAAACTGTTTTTT.

J is TRBJ2-3 and V is TRBV29-1, with TRBD2 matching 8 bases. Germline V CDR1 and CDR2: SQVTM, ANQGSEA. V dropped 6 bases and J dropped 3; count of bases not matched to a gene: 5. This CDR3 spans 13 amino acids. The CDR3 DNA reads TGCAGCGTGATAACTAGCGGAACAGATACGCAGTATTTT. Its translation is CSVITSGTDTQYF.

V gene TRBV11-2 combines with J gene TRBJ2-7; 7 bases are a match to TRBD2. The V and J ends lost 1 base and 6 bases, in that order; junction bases with no gene match: 6. Per the germline V gene, CDR1 is SGHAT and CDR2 is FQNNGV. This CDR3 is built from 14 residues. CDR3 sequence (DNA): TGTGCCAGCAGCTTAGGGGGAGGGACGGGCGAGCAGTACTTC. This encodes CASSLGGGTGEQYF.

The V call is TRBV4-3, the J call TRBJ2-3, with D possibly TRBD2 on 6 matching bases. CDR1 is LGHNA and CDR2 is YSLEER in the germline V gene. The CDR3 totals 16 residues. The V end was cut by 0 bases, the J end by 4 bases, with 14 bases between. For the CDR3, the DNA is TGCGCCAGCAGCCAAGAGGGCGCGGGGCTGCCAGATACGCAGTATTTT. Protein sequence: CASSQEGAGLPDTQYF.

The J gene is TRBJ1-1, the V gene TRBV6-1; D might be TRBD1 (5 bases). The CDR3 spans 15 residues. The germline gives CDR1 MNHNS, CDR2 SASEGT. V shed 0 bases and J shed 7 bases, with 15 bases lying between them. CDR3 region: CASSEADTDWGEAFF. The CDR3 nucleotides read TGTGCCAGCAGTGAAGCGGACACTGATTGGGGTGAAGCTTTCTTT.

The CDR3 DNA follows: TGTGCCAGCAGTTACTCCACGGGAGAAGCTTTCTTT. Translation: CASSYSTGEAFF. The J gene is TRBJ1-1, the V gene TRBV6-5; D is ambiguous. Trimming took 0 bases from V and 8 from J, leaving 7 bases between them. In germline, CDR1 is MNHEY, CDR2 SVGAGI. The CDR3 has 12 residues.

The chain joins TRBV7-2 to TRBJ2-3; 11 bases line up with TRBD1. From germline, CDR1 is SGHTA and CDR2 FQGNSA. V shed 1 base, J shed 2 bases, and the junction held 5 bases outside the gene matches. This CDR3 has 17 residues. The CDR3: CASSLDRTGGLTDTQYF. CDR3 bases: TGTGCCAGCAGCTTAGACAGGACAGGGGGCCTCACAGATACGCAGTATTTT.

V is TRBV15 and J is TRBJ1-3; 8 bases are a match to TRBD1. In germline, CDR1 is LNHNV, CDR2 YYDKDF (reference sequence). The V gene end was trimmed by 1 base and the J gene end by 0 bases; junction bases not matched to a gene: 8. The CDR3 is 18 amino acids. The CDR3 DNA reads TGTGCCACCAGCAGAGGGGGGACAGGACGCTTCTCTGGAAACACCATATATTTT. It encodes CATSRGGTGRFSGNTIYF.

This clone was observed a few times. V gene TRBV11-2 combines with J gene TRBJ2-1; TRBD1 is a possible D gene (7 bases). The germline gives CDR1 SGHAT, CDR2 FQNNGV. V lost 4 bases and J lost 7, with 29 bases in between. The CDR3 covers 19 residues. This chain's CDR3 is CASSSLAHLQGKKWNEQFF. CDR3 bases: TGTGCCAGCAGCTCACTAGCCCACCTACAGGGGAAGAAATGGAATGAGCAGTTCTTC.

This chain uses TRBV6-5 with TRBJ2-3, with 8 bases aligning to TRBD2. This CDR3 spans 14 amino acids. V lost 11 bases, J lost 3 bases, and 10 bases stayed unmatched. Germline V gene lookup returns CDR1 MNHEY and CDR2 SVGAGI. Here the CDR3 DNA reads TGTGCCTGTTACTCGAAGCGGGGGACAGATACGCAGTATTTT. Translated, it gives CACYSKRGTDTQYF.

This clone occurred a few times. J is TRBJ2-7 and V is TRBV6-5; D remains unclear. The CDR3 sequence is 11 residues long. V shed 7 bases and J shed 6 bases, with 10 bases lying between them. Germline V gene data show CDR1 as MNHEY and CDR2 as SVGAGI. The CDR3 DNA reads as TGTGCCAGCAAATACCGCGGCGAGCAGTACTTC. It is translated as CASKYRGEQYF.

DNA of the CDR3: TGCGCCAGCAGCCAAGATTTTTTGGGGGAGGGAAGAGAAAAACTGTTTTTT. Amino acid sequence: CASSQDFLGEGREKLFF. This chain links TRBV4-3 with TRBJ1-4; D may be TRBD1 (5 bases). The CDR3 extends over 17 amino acids. From germline, CDR1 is LGHNA and CDR2 YSLEER. Between the trimmed V and J ends, which lost 0 bases and 8 bases, there was a span of 19 bases.

The CDR3 sequence is CASRSQGANEKLFF. CDR3 DNA: TGCGCCAGCAGGAGTCAGGGCGCCAATGAAAAACTGTTTTTT. The rearrangement links TRBV5-1 to TRBJ1-4; TRBD1 is a possible D gene (5 bases). This CDR3 is 14 amino acids long. Trimming shortened V by 5 bases and J by 5 bases, and 13 bases separated the two germline ends. CDR1 is SGHRS, CDR2 YFSETQ, per germline.

The genes are TRBV10-3 and TRBJ1-1; TRBD1 agrees at 7 bases. V shed 4 bases, J shed 6 bases, and the junction held 5 bases outside the gene matches. The CDR3 length is 13 residues. In germline, CDR1 is ENHRY, CDR2 SYGVKD. The CDR3 is CAISVRQGAEAFF. The CDR3 DNA reads TGTGCCATCAGTGTCAGACAGGGTGCTGAAGCTTTCTTT.

The chain joins TRBV7-6 to TRBJ2-2; 12 bases map to TRBD1. With 4 bases clipped from V and 4 bases from J, the junction kept 7 bases outside the gene matches. CDR1 is SGHVS, CDR2 FNYEAQ, per germline. The CDR3 is 17 residues long. The CDR3 DNA follows: TGTGCCAGCAGCTCCGGCCAGGGACAGGGGGCCACCGGGGAGCTGTTTTTT. Translation gives CASSSGQGQGATGELFF.

The chain joins TRBV7-8 to TRBJ1-1; possibly TRBD1 for D (5 bases). The CDR3 extends over 16 amino acids. Germline CDR1 reads SGHVS; CDR2 reads FQNEAQ. The germline V and J ends were trimmed by 2 bases and 1 base, with 14 bases remaining between them. CDR3 region: CASSLLREARNTEAFF. In DNA, the CDR3 is TGTGCCAGCAGCTTACTCAGGGAGGCTCGGAACACTGAAGCTTTCTTT.

The chain uses TRBV11-2 and TRBJ1-4; 7 positions agree with TRBD1. The length of the CDR3 is 14 residues. Germline assignment: CDR1 SGHAT and CDR2 FQNNGV. J gave up 2 bases and V 3 bases, and 0 bases lay outside the gene matches. The CDR3 here is CASSLGQTNEKLFF. CDR3 in DNA: TGTGCCAGCAGCTTGGGACAGACTAATGAAAAACTGTTTTTT.

This chain connects TRBV27 to TRBJ1-6, with TRBD1 matching 7 bases. CDR3 length equals 15 residues. Germline CDR1 is MNHEY and CDR2 is SMNVEV (reference sequence). J was trimmed by 9 bases and V by 2 bases; bases with no gene match: 7. The CDR3 DNA follows: TGTGCCAGCAGTTTACAGTGGCAGGGGGGTTCACCCCTCCACTTT. Encoded protein: CASSLQWQGGSPLHF.

The chain is built from TRBV19 and TRBJ1-2; possible D gene TRBD1, 5 bases. Germline values: CDR1 LNHDA, CDR2 SQIVND (reference sequence). V shed 9 bases and J shed 1 base, with 21 bases lying between them. The CDR3 extends over 16 amino acids. As DNA, the CDR3 is TGTGCCAGCAAACGAGTAGACAGACCCGGTAACTATGGCTACACCTTC. It codes for CASKRVDRPGNYGYTF.

V gene TRBV28 combines with J gene TRBJ1-5; 9 bases are shared with TRBD1. There are 15 residues in the CDR3. Looked up from germline, CDR1 is MDHEN and CDR2 is SYDVKM. J was trimmed by 6 bases and V by 6 bases; bases with no gene match: 9. CDR3 residues: CASRKSGGQGQPQHF. The CDR3 nucleotides read TGTGCCAGCAGAAAATCGGGGGGACAGGGTCAGCCCCAGCATTTT. The entire variable domain, with the rest obtained from reference TRBV28 and TRBJ1-5, is as follows: DVKVTQSSRYLVKRTGEKVFLECVQDMDHENMFWYRQDPGLGLRLIYFSYDVKMKEKGDIPEGYSVSREKKERFSLILESASTNQTSMYLCASRKSGGQGQPQHFGDGTRLSIL.